The subject of this entry is one TCR beta chain. Its antigen is still unknown. A read error may be the cause here, since a much bigger clone is one base away. The CDR3 sequence is 13 residues long. Germline V gives CDR1 ENHRY, CDR2 SYGVKD. V lost 6 bases to trimming and J lost 1 base, with 9 bases between them. Molecular barcoding with unique molecular identifiers was used for the TCRbeta library. TCRdb re-called the PCR reads through MiXCR, storing one row per CDR3 protein. The data show around 200,000 distinct CDR3 sequences, about 11% seen once. This record belongs to a study of T-cell reconstitution after alpha-beta-depleted transplantation in children. Study-wide results and limits: About two months after transplant, alpha-beta T cells reportedly came from several hundred expanded graft clones. One year after transplant, T-cell counts and diversity came mostly from newly produced T cells.

The chain couples TRBV10-3 to TRBJ1-1; D is undetermined. The clonotype originates from a child under two years old with acute myeloid leukemia, due to receive a stem cell transplant. This specimen consisted of PBMCs, obtained before TCRalphabeta/CD19-depleted stem cell transplant. The CDR3 reads CAIRKDPNTEAFF. CDR3 coding DNA: TGTGCCATCAGGAAGGACCCGAACACTGAAGCTTTCTTT.